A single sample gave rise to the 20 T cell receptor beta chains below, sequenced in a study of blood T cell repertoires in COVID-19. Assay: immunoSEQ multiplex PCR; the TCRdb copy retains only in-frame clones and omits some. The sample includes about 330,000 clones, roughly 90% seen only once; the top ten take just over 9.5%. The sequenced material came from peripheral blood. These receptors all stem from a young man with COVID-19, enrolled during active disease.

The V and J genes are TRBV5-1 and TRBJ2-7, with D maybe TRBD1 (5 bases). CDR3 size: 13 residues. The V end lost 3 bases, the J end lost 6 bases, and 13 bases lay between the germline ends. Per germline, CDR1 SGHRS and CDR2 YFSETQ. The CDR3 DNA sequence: TGCGCCAGCAGCTCAATTGGGGCTGGCGAGCAGTACTTC. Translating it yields CASSSIGAGEQYF. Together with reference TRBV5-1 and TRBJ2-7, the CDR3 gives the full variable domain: KAGVTQTPRYLIKTRGQQVTLSCSPISGHRSVSWYQQTPGQGLQFLFEYFSETQRNKGNFPGRFSGRQFSNSRSEMNVSTLELGDSALYLCASSSIGAGEQYFGPGTRLTVT.

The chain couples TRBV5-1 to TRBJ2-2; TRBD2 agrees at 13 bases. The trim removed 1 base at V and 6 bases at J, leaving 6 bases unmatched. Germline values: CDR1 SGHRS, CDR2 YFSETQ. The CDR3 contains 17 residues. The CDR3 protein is CASSLTTSGRVPGELFF. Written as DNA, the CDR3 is TGCGCCAGCAGCTTGACCACTAGCGGGAGGGTCCCCGGGGAGCTGTTTTTT.

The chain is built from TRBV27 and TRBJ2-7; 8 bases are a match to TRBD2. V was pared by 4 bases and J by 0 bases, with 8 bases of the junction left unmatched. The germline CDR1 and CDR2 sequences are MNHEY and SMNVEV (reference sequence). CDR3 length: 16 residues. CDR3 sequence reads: CASSSGYSGTSYEQYF. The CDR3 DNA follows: TGTGCCAGCAGTTCCGGCTATAGCGGGACCTCCTACGAGCAGTACTTC.

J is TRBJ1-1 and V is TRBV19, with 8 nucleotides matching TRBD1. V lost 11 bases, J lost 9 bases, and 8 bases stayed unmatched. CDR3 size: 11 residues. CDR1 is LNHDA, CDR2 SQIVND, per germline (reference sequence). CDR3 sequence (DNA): TGTGCCCTTTGGACAGGGACGAAAGCTTTCTTT. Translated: CALWTGTKAFF.

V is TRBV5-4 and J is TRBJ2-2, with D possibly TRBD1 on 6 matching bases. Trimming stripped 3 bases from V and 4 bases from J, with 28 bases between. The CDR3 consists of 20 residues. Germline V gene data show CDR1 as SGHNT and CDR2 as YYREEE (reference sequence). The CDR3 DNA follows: TGTGCCAGCAGCTCATGGTGGGCAGGGGCAAGAGGGCCGATCACCGGGGAGCTGTTTTTT. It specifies CASSSWWAGARGPITGELFF.

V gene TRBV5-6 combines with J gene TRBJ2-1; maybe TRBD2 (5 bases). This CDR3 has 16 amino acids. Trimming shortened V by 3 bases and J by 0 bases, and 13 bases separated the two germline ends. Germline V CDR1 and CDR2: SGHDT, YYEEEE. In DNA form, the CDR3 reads TGTGCCAGCAGCTCACGAGGGAGTGGCTCCTACAATGAGCAGTTCTTC. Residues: CASSSRGSGSYNEQFF.

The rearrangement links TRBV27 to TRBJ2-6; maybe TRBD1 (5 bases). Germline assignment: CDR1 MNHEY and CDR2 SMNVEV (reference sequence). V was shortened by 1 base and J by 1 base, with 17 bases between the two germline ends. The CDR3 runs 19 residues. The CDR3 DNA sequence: TGTGCCAGCAGTTTATGGTCCCCAGGGATTCCTTCTGGGGCCAACGTCCTGACTTTC. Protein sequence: CASSLWSPGIPSGANVLTF.

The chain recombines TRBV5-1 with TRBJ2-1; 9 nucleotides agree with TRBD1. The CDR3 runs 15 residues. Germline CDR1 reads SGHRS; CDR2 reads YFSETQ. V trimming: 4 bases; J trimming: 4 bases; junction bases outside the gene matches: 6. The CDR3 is CASSLGQGRYNEQFF. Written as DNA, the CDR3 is TGCGCCAGCAGCCTAGGACAGGGGAGGTACAATGAGCAGTTCTTC.

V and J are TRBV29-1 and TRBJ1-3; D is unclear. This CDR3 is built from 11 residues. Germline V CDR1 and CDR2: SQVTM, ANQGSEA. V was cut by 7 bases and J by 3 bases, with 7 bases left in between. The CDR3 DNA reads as TGCAGCGGCCTAGATGGAAACACCATATATTTT. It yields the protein CSGLDGNTIYF.

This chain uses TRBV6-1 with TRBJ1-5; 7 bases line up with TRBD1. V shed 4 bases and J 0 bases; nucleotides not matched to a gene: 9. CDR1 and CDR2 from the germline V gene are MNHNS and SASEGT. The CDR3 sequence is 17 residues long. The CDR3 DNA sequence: TGTGCCAGCAGTGTGAGGACAGGTCGATATAGCAATCAGCCCCAGCATTTT. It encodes CASSVRTGRYSNQPQHF.

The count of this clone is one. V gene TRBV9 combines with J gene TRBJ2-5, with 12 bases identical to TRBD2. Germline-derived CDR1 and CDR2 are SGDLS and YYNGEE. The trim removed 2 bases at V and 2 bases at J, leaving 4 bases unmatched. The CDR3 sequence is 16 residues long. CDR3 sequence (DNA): TGTGCCAGCAGCGTCACTAGCGGGGGGTGGCAAGAGACCCAGTACTTC. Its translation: CASSVTSGGWQETQYF.

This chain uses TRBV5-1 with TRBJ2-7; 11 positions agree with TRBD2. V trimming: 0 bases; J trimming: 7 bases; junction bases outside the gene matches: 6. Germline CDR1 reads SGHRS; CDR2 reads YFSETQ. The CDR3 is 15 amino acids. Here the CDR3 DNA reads TGCGCCAGCAGCTTGGGTAGCGGGGGGGCGAGTGAGCAGTACTTC. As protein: CASSLGSGGASEQYF.

The CDR3, as DNA: TGTGCCAGCAGCCTTCTAGCGGGGACCTCAACCGGGGAGCTGTTTTTT. This translates into CASSLLAGTSTGELFF. This chain links TRBV7-2 with TRBJ2-2, with 9 bases matching TRBD2. V trimming: 5 bases; J trimming: 5 bases; junction bases outside the gene matches: 9. There are 16 residues in the CDR3. Germline CDR1 reads SGHTA; CDR2 reads FQGNSA. The whole variable domain, remainder taken from reference TRBV7-2 and TRBJ2-2, is GAGVSQSPSNKVTEKGKDVELRCDPISGHTALYWYRQSLGQGLEFLIYFQGNSAPDKSGLPSDRFSAERTGGSVSTLTIQRTQQEDSAVYLCASSLLAGTSTGELFFGEGSRLTVL.

For the CDR3, the DNA is TGTGCCAGCAGCTACCTAGCGGGAGGGACCTACGAGCAGTACTTC. Protein: CASSYLAGGTYEQYF. The genes are TRBV7-2 and TRBJ2-7; 12 nucleotides match TRBD2. V was pared by 4 bases and J by 2 bases, with 3 bases of the junction left unmatched. Germline V CDR1 and CDR2: SGHTA, FQGNSA. CDR3 length equals 15 residues. The whole variable domain, remainder taken from reference TRBV7-2 and TRBJ2-7, is GAGVSQSPSNKVTEKGKDVELRCDPISGHTALYWYRQSLGQGLEFLIYFQGNSAPDKSGLPSDRFSAERTGGSVSTLTIQRTQQEDSAVYLCASSYLAGGTYEQYFGPGTRLTVT.

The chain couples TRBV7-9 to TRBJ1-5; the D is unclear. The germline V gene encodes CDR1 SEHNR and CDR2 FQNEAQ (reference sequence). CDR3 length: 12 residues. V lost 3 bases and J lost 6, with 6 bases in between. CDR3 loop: CASSFEVQPQHF. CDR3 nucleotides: TGTGCCAGCAGCTTTGAGGTTCAGCCCCAGCATTTT.

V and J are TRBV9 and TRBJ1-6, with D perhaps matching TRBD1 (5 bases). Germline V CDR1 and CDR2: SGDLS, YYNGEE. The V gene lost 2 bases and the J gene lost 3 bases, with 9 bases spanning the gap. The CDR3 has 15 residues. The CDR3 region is CASSVQGFYNSPLHF. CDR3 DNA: TGTGCCAGCAGCGTGCAGGGTTTCTATAATTCACCCCTCCACTTT.

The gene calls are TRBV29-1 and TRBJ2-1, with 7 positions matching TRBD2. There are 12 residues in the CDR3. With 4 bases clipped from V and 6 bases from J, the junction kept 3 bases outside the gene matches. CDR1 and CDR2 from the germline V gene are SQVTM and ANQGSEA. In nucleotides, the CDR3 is TGCAGCGTTGGATCGGGAGGCAATGAGCAGTTCTTC. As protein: CSVGSGGNEQFF.

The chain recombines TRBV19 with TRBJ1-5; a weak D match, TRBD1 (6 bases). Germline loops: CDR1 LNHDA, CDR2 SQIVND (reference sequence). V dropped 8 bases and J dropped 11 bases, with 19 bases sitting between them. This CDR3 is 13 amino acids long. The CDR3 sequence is CASSYQGNGAQHF. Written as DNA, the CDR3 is TGTGCCAGTTCTTATCAGGGGAACGGGGCCCAGCATTTT.

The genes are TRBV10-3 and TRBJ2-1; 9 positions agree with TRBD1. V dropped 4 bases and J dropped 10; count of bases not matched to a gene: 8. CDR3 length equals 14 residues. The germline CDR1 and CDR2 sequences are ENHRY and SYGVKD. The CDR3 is CAISGSDRGREQFF. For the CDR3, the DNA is TGTGCCATCAGTGGGTCGGACAGGGGTAGAGAGCAGTTCTTC.

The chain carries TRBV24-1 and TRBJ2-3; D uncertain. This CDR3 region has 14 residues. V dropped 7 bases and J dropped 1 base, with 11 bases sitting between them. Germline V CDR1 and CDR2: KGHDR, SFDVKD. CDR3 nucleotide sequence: TGTGCCACCAGCCCTCGAGAGGGCACAGATACGCAGTATTTT. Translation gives CATSPREGTDTQYF.